The sequence of this T cell receptor beta chain was determined in a study of blood T cell repertoires in COVID-19 (dated by TCRdb to between 2020 and 2021). With regard to the full study: Samples covering the acute and convalescent phases of COVID-19 were provided by collaborators in the United States, Italy and Spain. The material from the prospective study consisted of cDNA or gDNA derived from T cells, B-cell-depleted T cells, or PBMCs. Deeply sampled blood TCRbeta repertoires from subjects exposed to, actively infected with, or recovered from COVID-19 were included in the dataset. A freely available public database, intended as a resource for researchers studying the immune response to SARS-CoV-2, is where the repertoires were released. The samples were drawn from two sources: the first 160 participants of the ongoing ImmuneRACE study, and 1,000 to 1,500 subjects contributed by 6 global collaborators. Sample metadata almost always included a de-identified subject ID, COVID-19 status, age in years and sex. Where available, HLA class I and class II types were taken from metadata supplied by the sample provider and were not determined by assay-based typing.

One collaborating source in Seattle enrolled patients while the patients were actively infected and followed the patients over time throughout the course of disease. Collaborating institutions collected whole blood in K2EDTA tubes following their own protocols. For TCRbeta analysis, collaborators shipped samples as frozen whole blood, isolated PBMCs, or DNA extracted from either of those sample types. The paper's findings and limits, for the study overall: The quantity of clinical and demographic metadata differed by source and by participant and was supplied without curation.

Taken from cysteine to phenylalanine, the CDR3 has 12 residues. Only the CDR3 DNA stays, 36 bases, in frame from base 1. The junction shows trimming of 0 bases on V and 14 bases on J, and the gene matches do not reach 2 bases of it. CDR1 and CDR2 were assigned from the germline V gene as MGHRA and YSYEKL. On this clone: This receptor's antigen is unknown. Base qualities are not recorded, but no much larger clone differs from it by a single base.

TCRbeta CDR3 regions were amplified from genomic DNA by means of the immunoSEQ Assay, a bias-controlled multiplex PCR. The study's own analysis went as follows. The number of nucleated cells in each sample was estimated from the amplification of reference gene primers within the assay. To quantify the absolute abundance of each unique TCRbeta CDR3 rearrangement, sequence reads were collapsed and filtered. For each sample, productive Simpson clonality was calculated as the square root of Simpson's diversity index over productive rearrangements. TCRdb re-hosts the immuneACCESS table, in-frame sequences only. Its copies lack some clones; in the studies checked, an unresolved V gene accounts for under half of them, and the cause for the rest is not known. For V, J and clone size, that table is used; D and trimming come from the DNA. A total of about 220,000 clones appear in this sample, roughly four fifths of them only once. The ten most abundant clones make up roughly 5.1% of the sample.

The clonotype originates from a woman in her 70s with COVID-19, enrolled during active disease. The specimen sequenced was peripheral blood. The V gene is TRBV4-1 and the J gene is TRBJ2-1, with 9 middle bases fitting TRBD2. The CDR3 in this case is CASSQEGGREFF. The sequenced DNA is TGCGCCAGCAGCCAAGAGGGCGGGAGGGAGTTCTTC.